Described below is a single T cell receptor beta chain sequence and its context. This CDR3 has 15 amino acids. V lost 6 bases and J lost 6, with 19 bases in between. Germline V CDR1 and CDR2: WNHNN, SYGVQD (reference sequence). Produced via immunoSEQ multiplex PCR; TCRdb's table is partial and in-frame only. The data show approximately 35,000 clones, with roughly 81% seen just once and approximately 22% held by the top ten. These data come from a study of OX40 agonist ivuxolimab in advanced cancers. Study in general: Administration of intravenous ivuxolimab to patients occurred every 2 weeks at 0.01 to 10 mg/kg.

This sequence joins TRBV10-1 and TRBJ2-3; D is unresolved. This receptor was obtained from an adult with an advanced solid tumor such as melanoma, head and neck, liver or kidney cancer. This material consisted of CD4+ or CD8+ T cells sorted from blood, taken in a trial of the OX40 agonist ivuxolimab. CDR3 loop: CASSPHYGFTDTQYF. CDR3 bases: TGCGCCAGCAGCCCCCACTACGGATTTACGGATACGCAGTATTTT.